This paragraph covers one T cell receptor (beta chain) sequence. As yet, its antigen is unknown. The data originate from a study of T cell responses to AZD1222 COVID-19 vaccine. The study's findings and limits: Clonal diversity was possibly underestimated, and the donors were mostly white British, with more females. At baseline, seropositivity was found in only a handful of AZD1222 recipients. Targets within unmutated variant regions were reportedly found for nearly half of spike-specific TCRs. Rises in breadth and depth of Spike-specific TCRs came after two AZD1222 doses.

Data came from immunoSEQ multiplex PCR; TCRdb stores just in-frame clones and leaves some out. The table has 65,000 to 90,000 clones, roughly nine tenths seen once; the top ten hold around 9.3%. The receptor's source is an adult who received the AZD1222 COVID-19 vaccine. The material was peripheral blood, obtained 28 days after the second AZD1222 dose.

The CDR3 bases are TGTGCCAGCAGCCCACCCCTAGTTGAGACCCAGTACTTC. It encodes CASSPPLVETQYF. The chain recombines TRBV7-8 with TRBJ2-5; D unclear. The CDR3 length is 13 residues. Trimming shortened V by 5 bases and J by 5 bases, and 12 bases separated the two germline ends. Germline V gene data show CDR1 as SGHVS and CDR2 as FQNEAQ.